This T cell receptor beta chain was retrieved from a study of blood T cell repertoires in COVID-19. Study as a whole: Some COVID-19 samples were acute and others convalescent; all came from the United States, Italy and Spain. T cells, B-cell-depleted T cells, or PBMCs provided the cDNA or gDNA that served as material.

Source study methods: Estimation of nucleated cell counts was performed using reference gene primer amplification. Assay: immunoSEQ multiplex PCR; the TCRdb copy retains only in-frame clones and omits some. V and J calls and clone size follow that table, whereas D and trimming were derived from the DNA. The sample includes around 300,000 clones, about nine tenths of them seen just once. Germline CDR1 and CDR2: GTSNPN and SVGIG (reference sequence). This CDR3 contains 14 residues. With 1 base clipped from V and 7 bases from J, the junction kept 7 bases outside the gene matches. The sequenced sample consisted of peripheral blood. The rearrangement uses TRBV30 and TRBJ1-2, with 9 positions matching TRBD1. The TCR originated in a man aged 45-60 years with acute or convalescent COVID-19. For the CDR3, the DNA is TGTGCCTGGAGTGCGGACAGGGGAGGGTTTGGCTACACCTTC. This sequence encodes CAWSADRGGFGYTF.